The next 28 T cell receptor beta chains were all read from a single sample in a study of identical twins. MiXCR, applied by TCRdb to the 5' RACE reads, yields one record per CDR3 protein. This table holds about 240,000 distinct CDR3 sequences, about 7.5% found once. These data are also associated with another study on yellow fever vaccine responses in identical twins.

The sequenced sample was CD8+ T cells sorted from blood. The receptor set was obtained from a woman younger than 30 in good health.

The genes are TRBV7-3 and TRBJ2-2; TRBD2 is a possible D gene (6 bases). Looked up from germline, CDR1 is SGHTA and CDR2 is FQGTGA. This CDR3 is built from 14 residues. Deletions cut 5 bases from V and 8 bases from J, with 15 bases between. CDR3 nucleotides: TGTGCCAGCAGCATGACGGGACTCGATGGGGAGCTGTTTTTT. As protein: CASSMTGLDGELFF.

The sample holds many counts of this clonotype. The chain couples TRBV4-1 to TRBJ2-7; the D gene is possibly TRBD2 (6 bases). V gave up 4 bases and J gave up 3 bases, with 13 bases separating them. Germline V lookup: CDR1 MGHRA, CDR2 YSYEKL. The CDR3 extends over 14 amino acids. The CDR3 sequence: CASSPGRLDYEQYF. CDR3 bases: TGCGCCAGCAGCCCGGGGAGGTTGGACTACGAGCAGTACTTC.

This clonotype was counted a few times. The chain carries TRBV2 and TRBJ2-1, with D tentatively TRBD1 (6 bases). Deletions cut 6 bases from V and 4 bases from J, with 13 bases between. The germline V gene has CDR1 SNHLY and CDR2 FYNNEI. This CDR3 is 14 amino acids long. CDR3 in amino acids: CASRGTKNYNEQFF. The CDR3 nucleotides are TGTGCCAGCAGAGGGACAAAAAATTACAATGAGCAGTTCTTC.

A few counts support this clonotype. The V call is TRBV6-2 or TRBV6-3, the J call TRBJ2-1; D is unclear. The CDR3 is made up of 15 amino acids. CDR1 and CDR2 (germline): MNHEY, SVGEGT. V was clipped by 2 bases and J by 0 bases, with 8 bases between them. In nucleotides, the CDR3 is TGTGCCAGCAGTTACATGGGAAGCTCCTACAATGAGCAGTTCTTC. This encodes CASSYMGSSYNEQFF.

This clonotype was recorded many times. The chain couples TRBV12-3 or TRBV12-4 to TRBJ2-5, with D maybe TRBD2 (5 bases). The CDR3 contains 13 residues. Trimming stripped 6 bases from V and 1 base from J, with 9 bases between. As DNA, the CDR3 is TGTGCCAGCAGCCCGGGAATCCAAGAGACCCAGTACTTC. Its translation is CASSPGIQETQYF.

This chain uses TRBV6-5 with TRBJ2-7; TRBD2 is a possible D gene (5 bases). The CDR3 is 14 residues long. Germline loops: CDR1 MNHEY, CDR2 SVGAGI. V lost 2 bases, J lost 5 bases, and 13 bases lay in between. This chain's CDR3 is CASSYELVPHEQYF. CDR3 DNA sequence: TGTGCCAGCAGTTACGAACTAGTTCCCCACGAGCAGTACTTC.

This sequence joins TRBV27 and TRBJ2-5; 7 bases fit TRBD1. This CDR3 spans 15 amino acids. CDR1 and CDR2 (germline): MNHEY, SMNVEV (reference sequence). Trimming took 6 bases from V and 4 from J; bases not matched to a gene: 11. The CDR3 DNA reads TGTGCCAGCAGGGGCCAGGGACAGACGCTAGAGACCCAGTACTTC. It yields the protein CASRGQGQTLETQYF.

This clonotype has just a few counts. J is TRBJ2-3 and V is TRBV10-2, with D perhaps TRBD2 (5 bases). The V gene lost 2 bases and the J gene lost 8 bases, with 14 bases spanning the gap. Germline CDR1 reads WSHSY; CDR2 reads SAAADI. The CDR3 sequence is 14 residues long. The CDR3 DNA follows: TGCGCCAGCAGTGAGACTAGTGGTCGCCCTACGCAGTATTTT. Its protein is CASSETSGRPTQYF.

This clonotype was observed a handful of times. This chain uses TRBV20-1 with TRBJ2-1; possibly TRBD2 for D (6 bases). V was clipped by 0 bases and J by 4 bases, with 10 bases between them. There are 14 residues in the CDR3. Looked up from germline, CDR1 is DFQATT and CDR2 is SNEGSKA (reference sequence). CDR3 loop: CSAREWTTYNEQFF. As DNA, the CDR3 is TGCAGTGCTAGAGAGTGGACTACTTACAATGAGCAGTTCTTC.

In DNA, the CDR3 is TGTGCCAGCAGTTTATCGCATGTTGCCCCCGAGCAGTACTTC. It encodes CASSLSHVAPEQYF. The J gene is TRBJ2-7, the V gene TRBV27; D remains ambiguous. This CDR3 has 14 amino acids. The V end was cut by 0 bases, the J end by 6 bases, with 12 bases between. Germline CDR1 reads MNHEY; CDR2 reads SMNVEV (reference sequence).

There are many counts of this clonotype. This CDR3 reads CSASREAAETQYF. CDR3 sequence (DNA): TGCAGTGCTAGCAGGGAGGCTGCGGAGACCCAGTACTTC. The genes are TRBV20-1 and TRBJ2-5; a weak D match, TRBD2 (6 bases). The germline V and J ends were trimmed by 3 bases and 5 bases, with 13 bases remaining between them. CDR1 DFQATT and CDR2 SNEGSKA come from the germline V gene (reference sequence). The CDR3 contains 13 residues.

This clonotype was recorded at least ten times. V gene TRBV5-1 combines with J gene TRBJ2-3, with 7 bases fitting TRBD1. This CDR3 is 17 amino acids long. The germline gives CDR1 SGHRS, CDR2 YFSETQ. Trimming took 4 bases from V and 4 from J; bases not matched to a gene: 15. The CDR3 DNA follows: TGCGCCAGCAGCAGAGTTGCAGGGGGTGGGACCCCAGATACGCAGTATTTT. It yields the protein CASSRVAGGGTPDTQYF.

This clonotype turned up a few times. For the CDR3, the DNA is TGCAGTGCTCTCCGACCCCATAGCTCCTACAATGAGCAGTTCTTC. The encoded protein is CSALRPHSSYNEQFF. The rearrangement joins TRBV20-1 to TRBJ2-1; D is uncertain. There are 15 residues in the CDR3. The V and J ends lost 5 bases and 0 bases respectively, with 14 bases between them. Germline CDR1 DFQATT, CDR2 SNEGSKA (reference sequence).

The rearrangement uses TRBV20-1 and TRBJ2-4; D uncertain. The CDR3 is 14 amino acids. Germline V gene sequence: CDR1 DFQATT, CDR2 SNEGSKA (reference sequence). The germline V and J ends were trimmed by 3 bases and 5 bases, with 14 bases remaining between them. CDR3 coding DNA: TGCAGTGCTAGTGACGGACCCTTCCAAAACATTCAGTACTTC. Protein: CSASDGPFQNIQYF.

At least ten counts were recorded for this clonotype. This rearrangement joins TRBV5-6 to TRBJ2-3; 9 bases align to TRBD2. The CDR3 runs 17 residues. V shed 3 bases, J shed 0 bases, and the junction held 8 bases outside the gene matches. Per the germline V gene, CDR1 is SGHDT and CDR2 is YYEEEE. Here the CDR3 DNA reads TGTGCCAGCAGCTCACCCGGGACTAGCTTAAGCACAGATACGCAGTATTTT. It encodes CASSSPGTSLSTDTQYF.

This clonotype was seen more than once but under ten times. The chain carries TRBV28 and TRBJ2-1; D remains ambiguous. The CDR3 length is 14 residues. Germline values: CDR1 MDHEN, CDR2 SYDVKM. V lost 5 bases to trimming and J lost 8 bases, with 16 bases between them. CDR3 loop: CASSHDLAEDEQFF. As DNA, the CDR3 is TGTGCCAGCAGTCACGACCTGGCCGAAGATGAGCAGTTCTTC.

In this sample, this clonotype turned up a few times. The gene calls are TRBV11-1 and TRBJ2-2; 15 bases are shared with TRBD2. Trimming at V came to 3 bases and at J to 6 bases, leaving 11 bases not matched to a gene. The CDR3 is made up of 19 amino acids. CDR1 and CDR2 (germline): SGHAT, FQDESV (reference sequence). The CDR3 DNA reads TGTGCCAGCAGCTTCGGGACTAGCGGGGGGCCAGGCTTACCCGGGGAGCTGTTTTTT. Amino acids: CASSFGTSGGPGLPGELFF.

In its sample, this clonotype was seen many times. The chain joins TRBV4-1 to TRBJ1-6; no clear D gene. Trimming pared 0 bases from V and 9 bases from J, leaving 9 bases between. The CDR3 contains 14 residues. The germline CDR1 and CDR2 sequences are MGHRA and YSYEKL. CDR3 in amino acids: CASSQDDVGSPLHF. The DNA for the CDR3 is TGCGCCAGCAGCCAAGATGATGTCGGTTCACCCCTCCACTTT.

This clonotype was detected ten times or more. The V and J genes are TRBV11-2 and TRBJ2-1; D not resolved. This CDR3 contains 14 residues. Trimming pared 4 bases from V and 5 bases from J, leaving 12 bases between. Germline CDR1 reads SGHAT; CDR2 reads FQNNGV. The DNA for the CDR3 is TGTGCCAGCAGCTGGGCGGCCGGTCACAATGAGCAGTTCTTC. Its translation is CASSWAAGHNEQFF.

This clonotype came up many times. The CDR3: CASSQMIALGYTF. The CDR3 coding sequence is TGTGCCAGCAGCCAGATGATTGCCCTGGGCTACACCTTC. The J gene is TRBJ1-2, the V gene TRBV5-6; D call uncertain. Per the germline V gene, CDR1 is SGHDT and CDR2 is YYEEEE. The V and J ends lost 4 bases and 8 bases respectively, with 15 bases between them. There are 13 residues in the CDR3.

The chain couples TRBV11-2 to TRBJ2-1; 9 nucleotides align to TRBD1. V lost 2 bases and J lost 9; bases outside the gene matches: 8. The CDR3 spans 15 residues. The germline gives CDR1 SGHAT, CDR2 FQNNGV. The chain's CDR3 is CASSLPGQGIVEQFF. The CDR3 region has the DNA TGTGCCAGCAGCTTACCGGGACAGGGAATAGTTGAGCAGTTCTTC.

This clonotype was recorded many times. The chain recombines TRBV20-1 with TRBJ1-2, with 8 nucleotides matching TRBD1. Germline V gene sequence: CDR1 DFQATT, CDR2 SNEGSKA (reference sequence). The CDR3 consists of 12 residues. V was clipped by 4 bases and J by 8 bases; unmatched bases: 6. In DNA form, the CDR3 reads TGCAGTGCTAAGGACAGGGATCTGGGCTACACCTTC. Protein sequence: CSAKDRDLGYTF.

This chain joins TRBV14 and TRBJ2-7, with 8 bases identical to TRBD1. V trimming: 1 base; J trimming: 1 base; junction bases outside the gene matches: 9. The germline V gene encodes CDR1 SGHDN and CDR2 FVKESK. The CDR3 extends over 17 amino acids. DNA for the CDR3: TGTGCCAGCAGCCAAGGGGCGGACAGGGCGAGGTCCTACGAGCAGTACTTC. This sequence encodes CASSQGADRARSYEQYF.

In its sample, this clonotype was seen a few times. The gene calls are TRBV27 and TRBJ2-7; D is tentatively TRBD1 or TRBD2 (7 bases each). Trimming removed 5 bases from V and 4 bases from J, with 18 bases in between. From germline, CDR1 is MNHEY and CDR2 SMNVEV (reference sequence). The length of the CDR3 is 15 residues. The CDR3, as DNA: TGTGCCAGCAGTGGGGGAGACCAGGGGGGGTACGAGCAGTACTTC. Its translation: CASSGGDQGGYEQYF.

This clonotype has a handful of counts. The V and J genes are TRBV7-9 and TRBJ2-2, with 7 nucleotides matching TRBD2. Germline V gene sequence: CDR1 SEHNR, CDR2 FQNEAQ (reference sequence). The V gene end was trimmed by 6 bases and the J gene end by 4 bases; junction bases not matched to a gene: 14. The CDR3 consists of 17 residues. The CDR3 is CASSGYGGGGSTGELFF. The CDR3 DNA follows: TGTGCCAGCAGTGGGTATGGAGGCGGCGGGAGCACCGGGGAGCTGTTTTTT.

This clonotype was detected ten times or more. The chain is built from TRBV28 and TRBJ2-3, with TRBD2 identical over 8 bases. CDR3 length: 16 amino acids. The germline V gene has CDR1 MDHEN and CDR2 SYDVKM. After removal of 3 bases from V and 3 bases from J, the junction contained 8 bases not matched to a gene. CDR3 in DNA: TGTGCCAGCAGTTTCGGGGGGGAGTTTTGGACAGATACGCAGTATTTT. It codes for CASSFGGEFWTDTQYF.

This CDR3 is CASSQANRGTDTQYF. CDR3 DNA: TGCGCCAGCAGCCAAGCTAACAGGGGCACAGATACGCAGTATTTT. The rearrangement joins TRBV4-1 to TRBJ2-3; maybe TRBD1 (6 bases). The CDR3 has 15 residues. V was trimmed by 1 base and J by 1 base, leaving 9 bases between them. The germline V gene has CDR1 MGHRA and CDR2 YSYEKL.

This clonotype was picked up a small number of times. The chain uses TRBV4-1 and TRBJ2-2; 11 nucleotides line up with TRBD2. Germline V gene lookup returns CDR1 MGHRA and CDR2 YSYEKL. The CDR3 contains 15 residues. J gave up 6 bases and V 4 bases, and 4 bases lay outside the gene matches. The CDR3: CASSLGLADAGELFF. The CDR3 DNA sequence: TGCGCCAGCAGCCTGGGACTAGCGGACGCCGGGGAGCTGTTTTTT.